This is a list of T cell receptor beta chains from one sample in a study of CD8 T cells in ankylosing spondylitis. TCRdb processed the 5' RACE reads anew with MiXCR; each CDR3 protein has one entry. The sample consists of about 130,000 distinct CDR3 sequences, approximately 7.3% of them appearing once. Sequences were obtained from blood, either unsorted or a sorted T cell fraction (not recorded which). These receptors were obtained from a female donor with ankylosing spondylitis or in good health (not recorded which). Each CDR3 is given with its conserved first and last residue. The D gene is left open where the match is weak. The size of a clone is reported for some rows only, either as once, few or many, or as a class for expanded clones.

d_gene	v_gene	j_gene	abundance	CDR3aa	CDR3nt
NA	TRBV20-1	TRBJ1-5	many	CSARGFQPQHF	TGCAGTGCTAGAGGGTTTCAGCCCCAGCATTTT
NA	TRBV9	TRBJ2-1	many	CASSVGTGTYNEQFF	TGTGCCAGCAGCGTAGGAACGGGGACCTACAATGAGCAGTTCTTC
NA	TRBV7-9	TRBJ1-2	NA	CASSLDVRKNGDYGYTF	TGTGCCAGCAGCTTAGATGTCAGGAAGAACGGGGACTATGGCTACACCTTC
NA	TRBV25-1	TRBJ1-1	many	CASSEWGGNTEAFF	TGTGCCAGCAGTGAATGGGGCGGGAACACTGAAGCTTTCTTT
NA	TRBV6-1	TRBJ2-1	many	CASSSTWKSYNEQFF	TGTGCCAGCAGCTCCACCTGGAAGTCCTACAATGAGCAGTTCTTC
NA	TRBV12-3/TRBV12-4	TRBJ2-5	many	CASSPTYEETQYF	TGTGCCAGCAGTCCCACGTATGAAGAGACCCAGTACTTC
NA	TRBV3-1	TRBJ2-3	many	CASSQARVTDTQYF	TGTGCCAGCAGCCAAGCTAGAGTCACAGATACGCAGTATTTT
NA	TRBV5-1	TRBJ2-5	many	CASSLEQGGPETQYF	TGCGCCAGCAGCTTGGAGCAGGGGGGACCAGAGACCCAGTACTTC
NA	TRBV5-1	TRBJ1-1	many	CASSIQGSNTEAFF	TGCGCCAGCAGCATTCAGGGATCGAACACTGAAGCTTTCTTT
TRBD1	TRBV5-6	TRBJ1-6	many	CASTEALGQDNSPLHF	TGTGCCAGCACCGAAGCCCTGGGACAGGATAATTCACCCCTCCACTTT
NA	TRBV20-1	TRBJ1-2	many	CSARDTSNYGYTF	TGCAGTGCTAGGGACACCTCTAACTATGGCTACACCTTC
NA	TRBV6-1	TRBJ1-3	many	CASSEGAPGNTIYF	TGTGCCAGCAGTGAAGGGGCGCCCGGAAACACCATATATTTT
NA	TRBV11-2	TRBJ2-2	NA	CASARDSGNTGELFF	TGTGCCAGTGCGCGGGATAGCGGTAACACCGGGGAGCTGTTTTTT
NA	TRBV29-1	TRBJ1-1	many	CSVLEGWDTEAFF	TGCAGCGTCCTCGAAGGATGGGACACTGAAGCTTTCTTT
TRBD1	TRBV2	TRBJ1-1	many	CASSDGGGWTEAFF	TGTGCCAGCAGTGATGGAGGGGGCTGGACTGAAGCTTTCTTT
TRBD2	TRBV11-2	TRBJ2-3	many	CASRPGTSGWGTQYF	TGTGCCAGCAGGCCCGGGACTAGCGGGTGGGGTACGCAGTATTTT
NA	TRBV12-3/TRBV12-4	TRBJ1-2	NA	CASSIGPYGYTF	TGTGCCAGCAGTATCGGCCCGTATGGCTACACCTTC
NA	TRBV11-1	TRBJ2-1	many	CASSLVKGPYNEQFF	TGTGCCAGCAGCTTAGTTAAGGGCCCCTACAATGAGCAGTTCTTC
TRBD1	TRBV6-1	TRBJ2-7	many	CASAGTGSYEQYF	TGTGCCAGTGCCGGGACAGGCTCCTACGAGCAGTACTTC
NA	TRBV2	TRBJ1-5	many	CASSEAIISNQPQHF	TGTGCCAGCAGTGAAGCGATAATTAGCAATCAGCCCCAGCATTTT
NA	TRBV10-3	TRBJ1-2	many	CATRQSYYGYTF	TGTGCCACCCGACAGTCCTACTATGGCTACACCTTC
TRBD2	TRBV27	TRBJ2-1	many	CASSLLAGGTNEQFF	TGTGCCAGCAGTTTACTAGCGGGGGGAACCAATGAGCAGTTCTTC
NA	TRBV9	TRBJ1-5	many	CASSVQGSDQPQHF	TGTGCCAGCAGCGTACAGGGTAGCGATCAGCCCCAGCATTTT
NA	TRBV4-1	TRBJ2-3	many	CASSQPGQKDTQYF	TGCGCCAGCAGCCAACCAGGACAGAAAGATACGCAGTATTTT
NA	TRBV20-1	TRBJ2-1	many	CSVSEGRQAAYNEQFF	TGCAGTGTTAGCGAGGGGCGGCAGGCGGCCTACAATGAGCAGTTCTTC
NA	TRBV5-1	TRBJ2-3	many	CASSLGGTSTDTQYF	TGCGCCAGCAGCTTAGGCGGGACTAGCACAGATACGCAGTATTTT
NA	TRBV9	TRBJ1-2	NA	CASSVAVGFGYTF	TGTGCCAGCAGCGTAGCGGTGGGATTTGGCTACACCTTC
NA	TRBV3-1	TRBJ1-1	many	CASSQELNTEAFF	TGTGCCAGCAGCCAGGAGTTGAACACTGAAGCTTTCTTT
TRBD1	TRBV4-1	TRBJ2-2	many	CASSLFDRGNTGELFF	TGCGCCAGCAGCCTCTTTGACAGGGGGAACACCGGGGAGCTGTTTTTT
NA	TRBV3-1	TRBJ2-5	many	CASSQDHWRGGETQYF	TGTGCCAGCAGCCAGGACCACTGGCGGGGAGGAGAGACCCAGTACTTC